Sequencing of this T cell receptor beta chain was carried out in a study of cytomegalovirus exposure and HLA in healthy donors. Study results and caveats: Researchers had no immune exposure information except CMV serostatus available. Sequences of the TCR beta chain were said to predict the HLA-A and HLA-B alleles of most subjects accurately. The analysis excluded some indistinguishable V segments, including TRBV6-2 and TRBV6-3.

PCR was performed using 60 Vbeta and 13 Jbeta primers. Sequencing used immunoSEQ multiplex PCR; TCRdb keeps in-frame clones, though not all of them. The profile shows 85,000 to 90,000 clones, around 76% of them singletons. As for this clone: Its antigen remains unidentified.

Germline V CDR1 and CDR2: KGHSH, LQKENI. Germline trimming cut 4 bases from V and 2 bases from J; bases unmatched to any gene: 8. CDR3 size: 15 residues. The chain employs TRBV18 and TRBJ2-7; 7 nucleotides align to TRBD1. The sample was PBMCs. The TCR was taken from a man aged 25-45 years in good health and CMV-seropositive. CDR3 DNA: TGTGCCAGCTCACTCGGGACAGCTACAGCCTACGAGCAGTACTTC. This sequence encodes CASSLGTATAYEQYF. Full variable domain (missing parts from reference TRBV18 and TRBJ2-7): NAGVMQNPRHLVRRRGQEARLRCSPMKGHSHVYWYRQLPEEGLKFMVYLQKENIIDESGMPKERFSAEFPKEGPSILRIQQVVRGDSAAYFCASSLGTATAYEQYFGPGTRLTVT.